Below, 27 T cell receptor beta chains from the same sample are listed, as sequenced in a study of cytomegalovirus exposure and HLA in healthy donors. A multiplex PCR was run with 60 Vbeta primers and 13 Jbeta primers. The data were produced by immunoSEQ multiplex PCR, yet TCRdb's version contains in-frame clones alone and is incomplete. Among roughly 190,000 clones listed, 87% were seen once. The source material was PBMCs. The receptor set was obtained from a boy between 2 and 10 years old in good health and CMV-seronegative.

This clone was seen a single time. The CDR3: CASSLAGLSYNEQFF. Here the CDR3 DNA reads TGTGCCAGCAGTTTGGCGGGGCTGTCCTACAATGAGCAGTTCTTC. The V gene is TRBV28, the J gene TRBJ2-1; D is possibly TRBD2 (6 bases). V was clipped by 3 bases and J by 1 base, with 10 bases between them. Per germline, CDR1 MDHEN and CDR2 SYDVKM. The CDR3 is 15 amino acids.

The V and J genes are TRBV19 and TRBJ1-5, with D maybe TRBD1 (5 bases). Germline V gives CDR1 LNHDA, CDR2 SQIVND (reference sequence). The CDR3 runs to 15 residues. Trimming shortened V by 7 bases and J by 0 bases, and 13 bases separated the two germline ends. CDR3 nucleotides: TGTGCCAGTAAGACGGGGGGGGTTAGCAATCAGCCCCAGCATTTT. Its translation: CASKTGGVSNQPQHF.

This clone has only one observation. The rearrangement joins TRBV5-1 to TRBJ1-1; 8 positions match TRBD1. The CDR3 has 15 amino acids. Germline V lookup: CDR1 SGHRS, CDR2 YFSETQ. V shed 4 bases and J 5 bases; nucleotides not matched to a gene: 10. CDR3 DNA sequence: TGCGCCAGCAGCACGGAGGGACAGGCGGAGACTGAAGCTTTCTTT. Its protein is CASSTEGQAETEAFF.

This clone was seen only a few times. The rearrangement links TRBV27 to TRBJ1-5; possibly TRBD1 for D (5 bases). V lost 2 bases and J 5 bases, leaving 7 bases between the germline ends. This CDR3 is built from 13 residues. Germline CDR1 MNHEY, CDR2 SMNVEV (reference sequence). In DNA, the CDR3 is TGTGCCAGCAGTTTAACCAGGGATCAGCCCCAGCATTTT. Translated, it gives CASSLTRDQPQHF.

The V gene is TRBV6-6, the J gene TRBJ2-7; D might be TRBD2 (5 bases). V was cut by 7 bases and J by 2 bases, with 9 bases left in between. The V gene's germline CDR1 is MNHNY and CDR2 SVGAGI (reference sequence). This CDR3 contains 12 residues. The CDR3 region is CASKHGAYEQYF. For the CDR3, the DNA is TGTGCCAGCAAACACGGGGCCTACGAGCAGTACTTC.

This chain links TRBV5-1 with TRBJ2-5; perhaps TRBD2 as D (7 bases). Germline V gene data show CDR1 as SGHRS and CDR2 as YFSETQ. The V gene lost 4 bases and the J gene lost 4 bases, with 14 bases spanning the gap. The CDR3 length is 14 residues. CDR3 amino acids: CASSRRGAGETQYF. The CDR3 DNA follows: TGCGCCAGCAGCCGACGGGGGGCAGGAGAGACCCAGTACTTC. The whole variable domain, filled in from reference TRBV5-1 and TRBJ2-5, reads KAGVTQTPRYLIKTRGQQVTLSCSPISGHRSVSWYQQTPGQGLQFLFEYFSETQRNKGNFPGRFSGRQFSNSRSEMNVSTLELGDSALYLCASSRRGAGETQYFGPGTRLLVL.

The chain is built from TRBV7-9 and TRBJ2-7, with 12 bases fitting TRBD1. The V and J ends lost 5 bases and 5 bases, in that order; junction bases with no gene match: 7. The CDR3 has 15 residues. Looked up from germline, CDR1 is SEHNR and CDR2 is FQNEAQ (reference sequence). The CDR3 DNA is TGTGCCAGCAGCCTCACCGGGACAGGGGGCAACGAGCAGTACTTC. Amino acids: CASSLTGTGGNEQYF.

This clone was counted once. This rearrangement joins TRBV5-8 to TRBJ1-2; TRBD1 matches 9 bases. V lost 3 bases, J lost 1 base, and 1 base stayed unmatched. Per germline, CDR1 SGHTS and CDR2 YDEGEE. This CDR3 spans 14 amino acids. The CDR3 DNA sequence: TGTGCCAGCAGCTCGGACAGGGGTAACTATGGCTACACCTTC. Residues: CASSSDRGNYGYTF.

This chain uses TRBV13 with TRBJ1-1, with 9 bases that match TRBD1. The CDR3 contains 16 residues. The V gene's germline CDR1 is PRHDT and CDR2 FYEKMQ (reference sequence). After removal of 5 bases from V and 2 bases from J, the junction contained 9 bases not matched to a gene. CDR3 loop: CASSLTTGGVNTEAFF. As DNA, the CDR3 is TGTGCCAGCAGCCTAACGACAGGGGGAGTTAACACTGAAGCTTTCTTT.

The chain joins TRBV18 to TRBJ1-1; D is undetermined. Trimming pared 1 base from V and 3 bases from J, leaving 12 bases between. There are 15 residues in the CDR3. Germline V gene lookup returns CDR1 KGHSH and CDR2 LQKENI. CDR3 sequence: CASSPRPPGDTEAFF. The CDR3 DNA sequence: TGTGCCAGCTCACCACGGCCACCCGGGGACACTGAAGCTTTCTTT.

This clone was counted a single time. The chain joins TRBV5-1 to TRBJ2-5, with TRBD1 matching over 12 bases. V lost 4 bases and J lost 5; bases outside the gene matches: 9. This CDR3 spans 16 amino acids. Germline CDR1 and CDR2: SGHRS and YFSETQ. CDR3 bases: TGCGCCAGCAGCAAGGGGACAGGGGGCGCGGGTGAGACCCAGTACTTC. Its protein product is CASSKGTGGAGETQYF.

Turning to this clone: Other DNA sequences in the sample encode the same CDR3. The V and J genes are TRBV5-1 and TRBJ2-3; 11 nucleotides match TRBD1. The CDR3 totals 16 residues. CDR1 and CDR2 (germline): SGHRS, YFSETQ. V trimming: 2 bases; J trimming: 3 bases; junction bases outside the gene matches: 5. CDR3 residues: CASSLGTGGRTDTQYF. The DNA of the CDR3 is TGCGCCAGCAGCTTAGGGACAGGGGGAAGGACAGATACGCAGTATTTT.

The chain recombines TRBV5-1 with TRBJ2-1; 7 bases agree with TRBD2. V was pared by 0 bases and J by 5 bases, with 8 bases of the junction left unmatched. This CDR3 contains 16 residues. Germline V lookup: CDR1 SGHRS, CDR2 YFSETQ. CDR3 sequence: CASSLGPAGSHNEQFF. CDR3 coding DNA: TGCGCCAGCAGCTTGGGGCCAGCGGGATCCCACAATGAGCAGTTCTTC. The whole variable domain, remainder taken from reference TRBV5-1 and TRBJ2-1, is KAGVTQTPRYLIKTRGQQVTLSCSPISGHRSVSWYQQTPGQGLQFLFEYFSETQRNKGNFPGRFSGRQFSNSRSEMNVSTLELGDSALYLCASSLGPAGSHNEQFFGPGTRLTVL.

The genes are TRBV28 and TRBJ2-7, with 10 bases that match TRBD2. V was pared by 5 bases and J by 3 bases, with 22 bases of the junction left unmatched. Germline values: CDR1 MDHEN, CDR2 SYDVKM. CDR3 size: 20 residues. This CDR3 is CASSPYGRPYGLADRYEQYF. The CDR3 DNA sequence: TGTGCCAGCAGTCCCTACGGGCGACCCTACGGACTAGCGGACCGCTACGAGCAGTACTTC.

The chain couples TRBV7-9 to TRBJ1-4, with 7 positions matching TRBD1. Germline V gives CDR1 SEHNR, CDR2 FQNEAQ (reference sequence). After removal of 0 bases from V and 7 bases from J, the junction contained 8 bases not matched to a gene. This CDR3 has 16 amino acids. CDR3 sequence: CASSLASGTAREKLFF. The CDR3 DNA reads as TGTGCCAGCAGCTTAGCGAGTGGGACAGCGCGTGAAAAACTGTTTTTT. The variable domain in full, completed from reference TRBV7-9 and TRBJ1-4, reads DTGVSQNPRHKITKRGQNVTFRCDPISEHNRLYWYRQTLGQGPEFLTYFQNEAQLEKSRLLSDRFSAERPKGSFSTLEIQRTEQGDSAMYLCASSLASGTAREKLFFGSGTQLSVL.

This rearrangement joins TRBV28 to TRBJ1-4; D is uncertain. The V gene's germline CDR1 is MDHEN and CDR2 SYDVKM. This CDR3 contains 13 residues. V lost 6 bases and J 6 bases, leaving 11 bases between the germline ends. CDR3 DNA: TGTGCCAGCAGCTTCGGGAGCGATGAAAAACTGTTTTTT. Protein product: CASSFGSDEKLFF.

The chain combines TRBV2 with TRBJ2-1; D unclear. The CDR3 runs 15 residues. V lost 6 bases to trimming and J lost 0 bases, with 12 bases between them. Per the germline V gene, CDR1 is SNHLY and CDR2 is FYNNEI. CDR3 sequence reads: CASRPLSSSYNEQFF. The CDR3 nucleotides are TGTGCCAGCAGGCCATTGTCTAGCTCCTACAATGAGCAGTTCTTC.

The chain carries TRBV9 and TRBJ1-5; D may be TRBD1 (5 bases). The CDR3 sequence is 16 residues long. CDR1 SGDLS and CDR2 YYNGEE come from the germline V gene. Trimming shortened V by 2 bases and J by 4 bases, and 16 bases separated the two germline ends. CDR3 amino acids: CASSVWSGEGNQPQHF. The DNA for the CDR3 is TGTGCCAGCAGCGTTTGGTCGGGGGAAGGGAATCAGCCCCAGCATTTT.

This clone was counted only a few times. The chain has TRBV6-1 and TRBJ1-3; the match to TRBD1 covers 7 bases. J gave up 2 bases and V 7 bases, and 2 bases lay outside the gene matches. This CDR3 is 13 amino acids long. Germline V CDR1 and CDR2: MNHNS, SASEGT. The CDR3 DNA is TGTGCCAGCACCGGGACAGCTGGAAACACCATATATTTT. Translated: CASTGTAGNTIYF.

The gene calls are TRBV28 and TRBJ2-1; 9 bases fit TRBD1. Looked up from germline, CDR1 is MDHEN and CDR2 is SYDVKM. The CDR3 is made up of 15 amino acids. The J segment lost 8 bases and the V segment lost 8 bases, leaving 13 bases of the junction unmatched. CDR3 sequence reads: CASETPGQGTHEQFF. The CDR3 bases are TGTGCCAGCGAAACTCCGGGACAGGGCACCCATGAGCAGTTCTTC. Supplemented by reference TRBV28 and TRBJ2-1, the full variable domain reads DVKVTQSSRYLVKRTGEKVFLECVQDMDHENMFWYRQDPGLGLRLIYFSYDVKMKEKGDIPEGYSVSREKKERFSLILESASTNQTSMYLCASETPGQGTHEQFFGPGTRLTVL.

V and J are TRBV14 and TRBJ2-3; the match to TRBD1 covers 9 bases. The trim removed 4 bases at V and 6 bases at J, leaving 8 bases unmatched. Germline V gene sequence: CDR1 SGHDN, CDR2 FVKESK. The CDR3 has 15 amino acids. The CDR3 bases are TGTGCCAGCAGCCGGGGGGACAGGGTAGGGGATACGCAGTATTTT. Its protein product is CASSRGDRVGDTQYF.

This chain links TRBV4-2 with TRBJ1-2; 9 nucleotides agree with TRBD1. Germline lookup yields CDR1 LGHNA and CDR2 YNFKEQ. V shed 2 bases, J shed 8 bases, and the junction held 9 bases outside the gene matches. The CDR3 is 15 residues long. CDR3: CASSQPGQGLLGYTF. The CDR3 bases are TGTGCCAGCAGCCAACCGGGACAGGGATTGCTGGGCTACACCTTC.

The V and J genes are TRBV9 and TRBJ2-7, with 9 bases lining up with TRBD1. The CDR3 runs 13 residues. V gave up 7 bases and J gave up 1 base; unmatched junction bases: 3. CDR1 is SGDLS and CDR2 is YYNGEE in the germline V gene. The CDR3 region has the DNA TGTGCCAGCTCGGGGACAGGGTCCTACGAGCAGTACTTC. It translates to CASSGTGSYEQYF. The full variable domain, in which reference TRBV9 and TRBJ2-7 provide the parts outside the CDR3, is DSGVTQTPKHLITATGQRVTLRCSPRSGDLSVYWYQQSLDQGLQFLIQYYNGEERAKGNILERFSAQQFPDLHSELNLSSLELGDSALYFCASSGTGSYEQYFGPGTRLTVT.

The chain has TRBV7-7 and TRBJ2-5, with 10 bases lining up with TRBD2. Germline trimming cut 11 bases from V and 6 bases from J; bases unmatched to any gene: 12. Germline V gene sequence: CDR1 SSHAT, CDR2 FNYEAQ (reference sequence). This CDR3 contains 14 residues. CDR3 sequence (DNA): TGTGCCGTAGCAGGGCTAGCGGGGGCAAAGACCCAGTACTTC. This sequence encodes CAVAGLAGAKTQYF.

The chain uses TRBV30 and TRBJ1-5, with 10 nucleotides matching TRBD1. The ends lost 1 base at V and 7 bases at J; junction bases unmatched: 4. The CDR3 runs 14 residues. CDR1 GTSNPN and CDR2 SVGIG come from the germline V gene (reference sequence). As DNA, the CDR3 is TGTGCCTGGAGTGGGGGACAGGGGAGGCAGCCCCAGCATTTT. Amino acid sequence: CAWSGGQGRQPQHF. Full variable domain (outside the CDR3, taken from reference TRBV30 and TRBJ1-5): SQTIHQWPATLVQPVGSPLSLECTVEGTSNPNLYWYRQAAGRGLQLLFYSVGIGQISSEVPQNLSASRPQDRQFILSSKKLLLSDSGFYLCAWSGGQGRQPQHFGDGTRLSIL.

This rearrangement joins TRBV11-2 to TRBJ1-6; 7 positions match TRBD1. The CDR3 has 19 residues. Germline V gene sequence: CDR1 SGHAT, CDR2 FQNNGV. The J segment lost 14 bases and the V segment lost 6 bases, leaving 28 bases of the junction unmatched. The CDR3 bases are TGTGCCAGCAGTTCACGTCCCTACAGGGGCCCTAAATATAATTCGGCCCTCCACTTT. This translates into CASSSRPYRGPKYNSALHF. The full variable domain, in which reference TRBV11-2 and TRBJ1-6 provide the parts outside the CDR3, is EAGVAQSPRYKIIEKRQSVAFWCNPISGHATLYWYQQILGQGPKLLIQFQNNGVVDDSQLPKDRFSAERLKGVDSTLKIQPAKLEDSAVYLCASSSRPYRGPKYNSALHFGNGTRLTVT.

Comments on this clone: Other DNA sequences in the sample encode the same CDR3. V is TRBV19 and J is TRBJ2-7, with 8 bases that match TRBD1. The V and J ends lost 3 bases and 1 base, in that order; junction bases with no gene match: 2. CDR1 is LNHDA, CDR2 SQIVND, per germline (reference sequence). The CDR3 runs 14 residues. Here the CDR3 DNA reads TGTGCCAGTAGTATCGGACAGGGATCCTACGAGCAGTACTTC. Translated: CASSIGQGSYEQYF.